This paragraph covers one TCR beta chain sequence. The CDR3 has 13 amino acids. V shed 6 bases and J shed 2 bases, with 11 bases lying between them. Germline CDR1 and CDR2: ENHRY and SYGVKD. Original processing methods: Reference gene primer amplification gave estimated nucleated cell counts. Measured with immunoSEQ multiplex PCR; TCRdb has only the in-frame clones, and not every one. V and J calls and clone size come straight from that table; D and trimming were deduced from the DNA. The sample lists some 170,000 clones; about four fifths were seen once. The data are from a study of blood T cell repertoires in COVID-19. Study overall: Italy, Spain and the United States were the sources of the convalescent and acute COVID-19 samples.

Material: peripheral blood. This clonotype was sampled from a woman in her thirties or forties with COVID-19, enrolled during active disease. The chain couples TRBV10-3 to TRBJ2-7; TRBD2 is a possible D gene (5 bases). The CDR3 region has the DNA TGTGCCATCAGGGAAGAGGGTACCTACGAGCAGTACGTC. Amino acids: CAIREEGTYEQYV.